What follows is one T cell receptor beta chain and its context. The data were produced by immunoSEQ multiplex PCR, yet TCRdb's version contains in-frame clones alone and is incomplete. The table records hundreds of thousands of clones, approximately 74% of them present only once. This record comes from a study of shared clonotypes between healthy human individuals. Germline CDR1 and CDR2: SGHRS and YFSETQ. The CDR3 is 12 residues long. V lost 7 bases and J lost 4, with 10 bases in between. The clonotype comes from a woman between 25 and 40 years old in good health. V gene TRBV5-1 combines with J gene TRBJ2-3; D remains unclear. The sample was memory CD4+ T cells sorted from blood. Subset indicated: CD45RA-negative fraction. The CDR3 DNA reads as TGCGCCAGCTACGGAAACGCAGATACGCAGTATTTT. It encodes CASYGNADTQYF.